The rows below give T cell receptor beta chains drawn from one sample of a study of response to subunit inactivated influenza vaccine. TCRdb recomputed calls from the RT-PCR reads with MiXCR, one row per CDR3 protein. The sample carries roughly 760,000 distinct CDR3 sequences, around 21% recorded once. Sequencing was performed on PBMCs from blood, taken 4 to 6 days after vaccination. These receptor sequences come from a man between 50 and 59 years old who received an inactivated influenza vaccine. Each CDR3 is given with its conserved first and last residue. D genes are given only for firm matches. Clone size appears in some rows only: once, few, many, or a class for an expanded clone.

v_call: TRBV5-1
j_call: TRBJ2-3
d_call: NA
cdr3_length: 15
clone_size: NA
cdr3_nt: TGCGCCAGCAGCCCCGCCCTACGCGGGACAGATACGCAGTATTTT
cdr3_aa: CASSPALRGTDTQYF

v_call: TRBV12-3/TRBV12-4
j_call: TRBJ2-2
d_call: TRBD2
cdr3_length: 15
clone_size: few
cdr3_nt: TGTGCCAGCAGCAGGCTCGCGGGGGGTCCCGGGGAGCTGTTTTTT
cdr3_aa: CASSRLAGGPGELFF

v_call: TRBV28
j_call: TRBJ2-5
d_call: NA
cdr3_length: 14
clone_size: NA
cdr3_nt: TGTGCCAGCCTCGGATGGGGGATGGGAGAGACCCAGTACTTC
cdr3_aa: CASLGWGMGETQYF

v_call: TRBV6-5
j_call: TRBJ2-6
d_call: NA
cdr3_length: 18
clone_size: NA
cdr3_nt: TGTGCCAGCAGTTTCCAACCGGGGGACCCCTCTGGGGCCAACGTCCTGACTTTC
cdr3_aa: CASSFQPGDPSGANVLTF

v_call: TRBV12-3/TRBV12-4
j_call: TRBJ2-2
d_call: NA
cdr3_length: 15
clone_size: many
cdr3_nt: TGTGCCAGCACCAAAGTTGGGGGGAGCACCGGGGAGCTGTTTTTT
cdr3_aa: CASTKVGGSTGELFF

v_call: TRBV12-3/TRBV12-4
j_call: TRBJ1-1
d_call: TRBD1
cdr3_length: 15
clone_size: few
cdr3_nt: TGTGCCAGCAGTTTAGTCGCAGGGGGGGGCACTGAAGCTTTCTTT
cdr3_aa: CASSLVAGGGTEAFF

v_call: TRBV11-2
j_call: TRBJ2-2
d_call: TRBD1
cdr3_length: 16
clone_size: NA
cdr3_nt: TGTGCCAGCAGCAAACGGACAGGGATTGCCACCGGGGAGCTGTTTTTT
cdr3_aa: CASSKRTGIATGELFF

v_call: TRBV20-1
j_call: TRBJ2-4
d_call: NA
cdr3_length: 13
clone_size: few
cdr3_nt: TGCAGTGCTAGAGATTTCGGCGGCAGCGTCGGGTACTTC
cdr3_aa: CSARDFGGSVGYF

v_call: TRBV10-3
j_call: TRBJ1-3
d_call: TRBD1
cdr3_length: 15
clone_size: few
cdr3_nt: TGTGCCACCCGGGACAGGGTCAACTCTGGAAACACCATATATTTT
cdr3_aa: CATRDRVNSGNTIYF

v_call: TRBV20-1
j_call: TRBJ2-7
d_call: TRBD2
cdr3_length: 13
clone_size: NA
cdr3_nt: TGCAGTGCAAAAACCGGGACTAGCTTCGAGCAGTACTTC
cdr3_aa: CSAKTGTSFEQYF

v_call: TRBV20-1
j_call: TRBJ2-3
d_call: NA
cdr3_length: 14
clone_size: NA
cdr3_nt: TGCAGTGCTAGGACCCCCCACCTCACAGATACGCAGTATTTT
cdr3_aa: CSARTPHLTDTQYF

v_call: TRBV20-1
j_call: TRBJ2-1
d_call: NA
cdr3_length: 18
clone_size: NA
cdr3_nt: TGCAGTGCCGCCGCGGGGTACAGGGCGGGAAGACTCTACAATGAGCAGTTCTTC
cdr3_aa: CSAAAGYRAGRLYNEQFF

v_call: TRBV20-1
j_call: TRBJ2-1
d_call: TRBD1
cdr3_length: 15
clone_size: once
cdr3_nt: TGCAGTGCTTTCCCTGACAGGGCCCTAGGGAATGAGCAGTTCTTC
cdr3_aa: CSAFPDRALGNEQFF

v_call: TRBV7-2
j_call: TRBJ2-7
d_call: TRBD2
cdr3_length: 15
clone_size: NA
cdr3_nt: TGTGCCAGCAGCCCCCCCCTAGCGGGGTCCTACGAGCAGTACTTC
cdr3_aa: CASSPPLAGSYEQYF

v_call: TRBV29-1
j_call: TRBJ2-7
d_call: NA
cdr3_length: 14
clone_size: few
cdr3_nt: TGCAGCGTAGGACAGCCGAGTACCCCCTACGAGCAGTACTTC
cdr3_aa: CSVGQPSTPYEQYF

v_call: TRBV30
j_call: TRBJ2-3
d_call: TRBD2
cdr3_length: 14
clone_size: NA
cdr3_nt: TGTGCCTGGAGAATAGCGGGGAGCACAGATACGCAGTATTTT
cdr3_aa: CAWRIAGSTDTQYF

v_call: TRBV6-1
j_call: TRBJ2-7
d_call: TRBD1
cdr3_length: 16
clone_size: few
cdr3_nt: TGTGCCAGCAGTACGGGGCTCGGGACAGGGGGCTACGAGCAGTACTTC
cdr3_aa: CASSTGLGTGGYEQYF

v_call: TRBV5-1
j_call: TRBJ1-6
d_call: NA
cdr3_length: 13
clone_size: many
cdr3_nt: TGCGCCAGCAGTCCGGACGGCAATTCACCCCTCCACTTT
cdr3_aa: CASSPDGNSPLHF

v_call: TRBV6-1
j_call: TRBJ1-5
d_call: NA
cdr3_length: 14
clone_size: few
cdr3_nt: TGTGCCAGCAGCGTGGCGTGGGTCAATCAGCCCCAGCATTTT
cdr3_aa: CASSVAWVNQPQHF

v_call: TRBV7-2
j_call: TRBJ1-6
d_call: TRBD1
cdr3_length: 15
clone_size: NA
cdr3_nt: TGTGCCAGCAGCCCCGGGACAGGGGATTTTTCACCCCTCCACTTT
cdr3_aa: CASSPGTGDFSPLHF

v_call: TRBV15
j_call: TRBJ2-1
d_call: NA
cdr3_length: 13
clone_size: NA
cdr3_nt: TGTGCCACCAGCGGCGGGACTTCCAATGAGCAGTTCTTC
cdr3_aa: CATSGGTSNEQFF

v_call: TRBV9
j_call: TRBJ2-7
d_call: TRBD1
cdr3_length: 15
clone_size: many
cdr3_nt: TGTGCCAGCAGCGTAGGTGGACAGGCCAAATACGAGCAGTACTTC
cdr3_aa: CASSVGGQAKYEQYF

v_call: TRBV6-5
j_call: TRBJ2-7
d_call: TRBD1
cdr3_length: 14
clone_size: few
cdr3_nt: TGTGCCAGCAGTTACGCAGGGGGCATAGGGGAGCAGTACTTC
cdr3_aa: CASSYAGGIGEQYF